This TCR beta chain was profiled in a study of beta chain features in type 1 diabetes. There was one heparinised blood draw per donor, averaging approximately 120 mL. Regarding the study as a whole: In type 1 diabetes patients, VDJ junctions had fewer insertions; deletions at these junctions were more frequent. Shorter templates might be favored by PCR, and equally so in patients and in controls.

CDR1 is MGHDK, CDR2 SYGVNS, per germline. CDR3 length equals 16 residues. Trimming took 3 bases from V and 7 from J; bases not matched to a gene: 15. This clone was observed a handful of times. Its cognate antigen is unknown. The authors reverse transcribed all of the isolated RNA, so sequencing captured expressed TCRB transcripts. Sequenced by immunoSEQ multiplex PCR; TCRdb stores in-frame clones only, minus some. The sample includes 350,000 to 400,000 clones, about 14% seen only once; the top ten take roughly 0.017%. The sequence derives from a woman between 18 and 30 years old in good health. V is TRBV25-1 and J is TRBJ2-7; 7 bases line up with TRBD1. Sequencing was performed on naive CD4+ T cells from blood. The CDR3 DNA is TGTGCCAGCAGTGACCTACAGGGGTCGACAACTGGGGAGCAGTACTTC. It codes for CASSDLQGSTTGEQYF.